What follows are 3 T cell receptor beta chains derived from one specimen sequenced in a study of PD-1 blockade in mismatch repair-deficient tumors. Time point: 10-day in vitro stimulation with candidate neoantigen peptide 2. Antigens of these TCRs are unknown. The data were produced by immunoSEQ multiplex PCR, yet TCRdb's version contains in-frame clones alone and is incomplete. Among about 9,800 clones listed, around 85% were seen once. The specimen was cells cultured in vitro, collected from a patient treated with pembrolizumab. The receptors were sampled from an adult with mismatch repair-deficient cancer.

This clone rates as medium-sized. The chain links TRBV15 to TRBJ2-5; D uncertain. Deletions cut 1 base from V and 9 bases from J, with 9 bases between. The CDR3 totals 12 residues. Germline CDR1 and CDR2: LNHNV and YYDKDF (reference sequence). CDR3 amino acids: CATSRALEAQYF. Written as DNA, the CDR3 is TGTGCCACCAGCAGAGCACTCGAAGCCCAGTACTTC.

The chain employs TRBV10-2 and TRBJ2-7; the match to TRBD2 covers 12 bases. The germline V gene encodes CDR1 WSHSY and CDR2 SAAADI. With 0 bases clipped from V and 1 base from J, the junction kept 4 bases outside the gene matches. CDR3 length: 17 amino acids. CDR3 in amino acids: CASSESGLAGRSYEQYF. The DNA for the CDR3 is TGCGCCAGCAGTGAGTCGGGACTAGCGGGCAGGTCCTACGAGCAGTACTTC.

This chain joins TRBV21-1 and TRBJ2-6; the table gives TRBD2 as D, unverified against the DNA. TRBV21-1 is given as a pseudogene. The CDR3 consists of 19 residues. The CDR3 nucleotides are TGTGCCAGCAGCAAAGGGAGCAAGCGGGTGAGCTCTGGGGCCAACGTCCTGACTTTC. Translation gives CASSKGSKRVSSGANVLTF.